This passage covers 9 T cell receptor beta chains from one sample sequenced in a study of regulatory T cells in long-lasting Graves disease (TCRdb year 2021). The time point label on this specimen signifies: newly diagnosed GD, antithyroid drugs for less than 3 months. For both TCR sequencing and RNA sequencing, RNA was extracted from PBMCs in TRIzol. Library prep was done by multiplex PCR. For sequencing, an Illumina HiSeq 4000 was employed. CDR3 regions were amplified by Arm-PCR with iRepertoire HTBI primers to construct TCR beta libraries. Through fastp at Q25 and MiXCR, TCRdb rebuilt clones from the public reads, retaining in-frame beta chains. Merged by CDR3 protein, the rows form single entries marked with the most common genes and DNA. This sample holds 380,000 or so distinct CDR3 sequences; roughly 15% were observed only once. 20% to 25% of the sample is in the top ten clones. The sample also formed part of further work on T cells in Graves' hyperthyroidism and ophthalmopathy.

This sample comprised peripheral blood mononuclear cells (PBMCs), obtained at new diagnosis, from a patient treated with antithyroid drugs. The receptors stem from a young woman with Graves disease. Donor details come from another sample of the same person, matched by shared clones.

This clonotype came up many times. The V call is TRBV18, the J call TRBJ2-7; D not resolved. The V gene's germline CDR1 is KGHSH and CDR2 LQKENI. The length of the CDR3 is 13 residues. Trimming removed 3 bases at V and 1 base at J, with 7 bases between. The CDR3 protein is CASSPLRSYEQYF. The CDR3 DNA reads as TGTGCCAGCTCACCTCTCAGGTCCTACGAGCAGTACTTC.

This clonotype was seen repeatedly, ten times or more. This chain links TRBV7-8 with TRBJ2-5, with D possibly TRBD2 on 5 matching bases. Trimming removed 2 bases at V and 5 bases at J, with 6 bases between. Germline CDR1 is SGHVS and CDR2 is FQNEAQ. This CDR3 comprises 12 residues. The DNA for the CDR3 is TGTGCCAGCAGCTTACCGGGGGAGACCCAGTACTTC. Translated, it gives CASSLPGETQYF.

This clonotype was seen more than once but under ten times. The gene calls are TRBV20-1 and TRBJ2-5; 13 nucleotides align to TRBD2. The germline V gene has CDR1 DFQATT and CDR2 SNEGSKA (reference sequence). V shed 4 bases and J 2 bases; nucleotides not matched to a gene: 7. The CDR3 extends over 16 amino acids. DNA for the CDR3: TGCAGTGCTATCGGACTAGCGGGGGAGATACAAGAGACCCAGTACTTC. Protein sequence: CSAIGLAGEIQETQYF.

This sequence joins TRBV9 and TRBJ2-2; 11 nucleotides agree with TRBD2. The CDR3 sequence is 18 residues long. Germline V gene lookup returns CDR1 SGDLS and CDR2 YYNGEE. Trimming at V came to 0 bases and at J to 5 bases, leaving 9 bases not matched to a gene. The CDR3 region is CASSVVAGGEGLTGELFF. Written as DNA, the CDR3 is TGTGCCAGCAGCGTAGTAGCGGGGGGGGAAGGTTTAACCGGGGAGCTGTTTTTT.

This clonotype was seen more than once but under ten times. A read error is possible here, since a much larger clone lies one base away. The chain couples TRBV18 to TRBJ2-5; tentative D call: TRBD2 (5 bases). The CDR3 has 14 amino acids. The ends were cut back, 1 base at V and 3 bases at J, with 9 bases in the middle. CDR1 is KGHSH and CDR2 is LQKENI in the germline V gene. CDR3 nucleotide sequence: TGTGCCAGCTCACCACGACCGGGGAAAGAGACCCAGTACTTC. It translates to CASSPRPGKETQYF.

This clonotype was counted many times. The chain is built from TRBV11-1 and TRBJ1-1; D ambiguous. Germline CDR1 reads SGHAT; CDR2 reads FQDESV (reference sequence). The CDR3 is 16 residues long. Trimming shortened V by 5 bases and J by 2 bases, and 18 bases separated the two germline ends. CDR3 protein: CASSLNPPGSNTEAFF. CDR3 nucleotides: TGTGCCAGCAGCCTAAATCCCCCGGGTTCCAACACTGAAGCTTTCTTT.

This clonotype was found a few times. V is TRBV7-9 and J is TRBJ2-1; D call uncertain. This CDR3 spans 12 amino acids. Trimming stripped 3 bases from V and 7 bases from J, with 7 bases between. CDR1 and CDR2 from the germline V gene are SEHNR and FQNEAQ (reference sequence). Here the CDR3 reads CASSFEYNEQFF. The CDR3 nucleotides read TGTGCCAGCAGCTTTGAGTATAATGAGCAGTTCTTC.

About this clonotype: This could be a read error, since a much larger clone is one nucleotide away. The chain combines TRBV7-6 with TRBJ2-1, with 11 positions matching TRBD1. The CDR3 totals 13 residues. Per the germline V gene, CDR1 is SGHVS and CDR2 is FNYEAQ. V dropped 8 bases and J dropped 3; count of bases not matched to a gene: 0. The CDR3 protein is CASGTGGYNEQFF. The CDR3 nucleotides are TGTGCCAGCGGGACAGGGGGCTACAATGAGCAGTTCTTC.

The chain employs TRBV4-2 and TRBJ1-2; 7 bases align to TRBD1. This CDR3 contains 14 residues. Germline V gene sequence: CDR1 LGHNA, CDR2 YNFKEQ. The V and J ends lost 7 bases and 4 bases, in that order; junction bases with no gene match: 9. This CDR3 reads CASTVTGTSYGYTF. CDR3 nucleotides: TGTGCCAGCACCGTGACAGGGACCAGCTATGGCTACACCTTC.